This T cell receptor (beta chain) emerged from a study of molecular identifiers for immune sequencing clone quantification. Study-wide findings and caveats: Effector cells kept over 98% of their molecules in clones above 20 RNA copies, while naive cells kept under 1% there.

The CDR3 has 16 amino acids. Germline loops: CDR1 MNHEY, CDR2 SMNVEV (reference sequence). Germline trimming cut 6 bases from V and 3 bases from J; bases unmatched to any gene: 7. The table lists this clonotype with a few counts. Its matching antigen is unknown. TCRdb ran MiXCR on the PCR reads and lists one entry per CDR3 protein. The sample shows 20,000 or so distinct CDR3 sequences, about 21% of them seen only once. V is TRBV27 and J is TRBJ2-7; the match to TRBD2 covers 14 bases. The sequence derives from a human donor in good health. Some libraries in this study had Jurkat cell RNA spiked in. What was sequenced was naive CD8+ T cells from blood, with Jurkat cell RNA spiked in. The subset denotes: FACS-sorted CD8+CD4-CCR7+CD45RA+ naive T cells. CDR3 protein: CASSGTSGRSFYEQYF. In DNA form, the CDR3 reads TGTGCCAGCAGCGGGACTAGCGGGAGAAGTTTCTACGAGCAGTACTTC.